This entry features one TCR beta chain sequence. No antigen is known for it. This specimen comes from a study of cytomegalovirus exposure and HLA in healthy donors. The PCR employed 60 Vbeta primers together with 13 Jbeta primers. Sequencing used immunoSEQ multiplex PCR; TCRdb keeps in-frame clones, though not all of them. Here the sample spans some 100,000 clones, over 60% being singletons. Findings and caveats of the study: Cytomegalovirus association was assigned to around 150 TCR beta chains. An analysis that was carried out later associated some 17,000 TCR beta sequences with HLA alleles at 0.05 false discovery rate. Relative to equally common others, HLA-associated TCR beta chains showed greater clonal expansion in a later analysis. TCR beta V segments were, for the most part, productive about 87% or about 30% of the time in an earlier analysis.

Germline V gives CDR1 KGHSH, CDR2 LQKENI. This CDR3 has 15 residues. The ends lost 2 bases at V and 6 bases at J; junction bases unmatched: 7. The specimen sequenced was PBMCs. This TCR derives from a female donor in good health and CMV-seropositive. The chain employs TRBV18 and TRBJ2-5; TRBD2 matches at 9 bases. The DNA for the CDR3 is TGTGCCAGCTCACCAACACGGACTAGCGACAAGACCCAGTACTTC. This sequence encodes CASSPTRTSDKTQYF.